This TCR beta chain was recovered during a study of Graves' ophthalmopathy and Graves' hyperthyroidism. Per the germline V gene, CDR1 is SGDLS and CDR2 is YYNGEE. The CDR3 is 14 amino acids. The sequenced template was RNA, covering the TCR beta CDR3 region. In the first round, RT-PCR was carried out with HTBI primers, and a multiplex PCR formed the second round. Using its own MiXCR run on the multiplex PCR reads, TCRdb lists one record per CDR3 protein. The sample lists hundreds of thousands of distinct CDR3 sequences; about 24% were seen once. PBMCs originated in 10 ml of fresh peripheral blood. On this clonotype itself: This clone may be a read error of a much larger clone one base away.

This clonotype originated in a woman aged 18-29 years with stable Graves' hyperthyroidism. Some clones in this sample may be carry-over from other donors' samples. Sequenced sample: peripheral blood. The V gene is TRBV9, the J gene TRBJ2-5; D remains ambiguous. In DNA form, the CDR3 reads TGTGTCAGCAGCGTAGACACCTCATGGGTGGACCAGTACTTC. Its protein is CVSSVDTSWVDQYF. The whole variable domain, filled in from reference TRBV9 and TRBJ2-5, reads DSGVTQTPKHLITATGQRVTLRCSPRSGDLSVYWYQQSLDQGLQFLIQYYNGEERAKGNILERFSAQQFPDLHSELNLSSLELGDSALYFCVSSVDTSWVDQYFGPGTRLLVL.